This T cell receptor (beta chain) was sequenced in a study of OX40 agonist ivuxolimab in advanced cancers. Whole-study context: The diagnoses of dose-escalation patients were hepatocellular carcinoma, melanoma, renal cell or head and neck cancer. Partial response was recorded in three patients: one hepatocellular carcinoma and two cutaneous melanoma cases.

TCRdb keeps only in-frame clones here, not all; method: immunoSEQ multiplex PCR. This table has some 69,000 clones, nearly 90% appearing once. In the case of this clone: Its target is unknown.

Notes on the study in general: CD4+ and CD8+ blood T cells expanded clonally by week 6 at 0.1 to 3.0 mg/kg.

The specimen comprised CD4+ or CD8+ T cells sorted from blood, sampled in a trial of the OX40 agonist ivuxolimab. The TCR originated in an adult with an advanced solid tumor such as melanoma, head and neck, liver or kidney cancer.

The CDR3 sequence is CASRVDPTRTEAFF. The CDR3 nucleotides are TGTGCCAGCAGAGTAGACCCCACCCGCACTGAAGCTTTCTTT. The rearrangement joins TRBV28 to TRBJ1-1, with unresolved D. V was trimmed by 6 bases and J by 4 bases, leaving 15 bases between them. The CDR3 is made up of 14 amino acids. The germline CDR1 and CDR2 sequences are MDHEN and SYDVKM.